The subject of this entry is one T cell receptor (beta chain). Specified treatment: oral pan-JAK inhibitor, 5-10 mg twice daily. These data are taken from a study of CD8+ T cells in alopecia areata. Looking at the study overall: The study gave treated patients oral tofacitinib at 5 to 10 mg twice daily.

As the sequencing template, cDNA was produced by extracting RNA and reverse transcribing it. The data were produced by immunoSEQ multiplex PCR, yet TCRdb's version contains in-frame clones alone and is incomplete. The sample holds about 180,000 clones, around half seen once. The origin of this receptor is a human donor with alopecia areata. The sequences come from CD8+ T cells sorted from blood, collected at week 24, from a patient treated with tofacitinib.

The CDR3 loop is CASSVGSGSAEAFF. DNA of the CDR3: TGTGCCAGCAGCGTAGGGTCAGGGTCCGCTGAAGCTTTCTTT. This sequence joins TRBV9 and TRBJ1-1; perhaps TRBD1 as D (5 bases). The CDR3 is 14 amino acids. The V and J ends lost 0 bases and 6 bases respectively, with 12 bases between them. CDR1 SGDLS and CDR2 YYNGEE come from the germline V gene.